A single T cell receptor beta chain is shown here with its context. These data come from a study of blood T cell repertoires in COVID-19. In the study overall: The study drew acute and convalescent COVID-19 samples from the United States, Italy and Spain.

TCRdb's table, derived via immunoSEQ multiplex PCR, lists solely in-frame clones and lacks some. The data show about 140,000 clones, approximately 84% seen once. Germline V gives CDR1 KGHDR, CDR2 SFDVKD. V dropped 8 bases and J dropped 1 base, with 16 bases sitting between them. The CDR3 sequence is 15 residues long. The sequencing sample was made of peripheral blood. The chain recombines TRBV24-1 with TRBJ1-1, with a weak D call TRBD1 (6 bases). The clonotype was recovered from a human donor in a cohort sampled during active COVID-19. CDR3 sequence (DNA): TGTGCCACCACCCGGACCGGGACAAAGAACACTGAAGCTTTCTTT. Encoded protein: CATTRTGTKNTEAFF.